What follows describes a single TCR beta chain. Its specificity is unknown. The CDR3 runs 16 residues. The V gene lost 3 bases and the J gene lost 8 bases, with 22 bases spanning the gap. Germline V gene data show CDR1 as LGHNA and CDR2 as YSLEER. Use of 60 Vbeta and 13 Jbeta primers characterized the PCR. This table comes from immunoSEQ multiplex PCR, and its TCRdb copy is limited to in-frame clones, with some not included. The sample table sets out tens of thousands of clones. This specimen comes from a study of cytomegalovirus exposure and HLA in healthy donors. Study in general: Researchers found that roughly 81% of under 450 genotyped donors fell within the Caucasian-associated ancestry cluster. Notes on the study in general: Being productive about 87% or about 30% of the time was typical of most TCR beta V segments in an earlier analysis. At a 0.05 false discovery rate, a later analysis found some 17,000 TCR beta sequences to be associated with HLA alleles.

Sequencing input: PBMCs. The sequence was collected from a middle-aged man in good health and CMV-seronegative. This chain joins TRBV4-3 and TRBJ1-2; possible D gene TRBD1, 5 bases. As DNA, the CDR3 is TGCGCCAGCAGCCATCCAGACCAGGGTTTAGCTAGGGGCTACACCTTC. Encoded protein: CASSHPDQGLARGYTF.